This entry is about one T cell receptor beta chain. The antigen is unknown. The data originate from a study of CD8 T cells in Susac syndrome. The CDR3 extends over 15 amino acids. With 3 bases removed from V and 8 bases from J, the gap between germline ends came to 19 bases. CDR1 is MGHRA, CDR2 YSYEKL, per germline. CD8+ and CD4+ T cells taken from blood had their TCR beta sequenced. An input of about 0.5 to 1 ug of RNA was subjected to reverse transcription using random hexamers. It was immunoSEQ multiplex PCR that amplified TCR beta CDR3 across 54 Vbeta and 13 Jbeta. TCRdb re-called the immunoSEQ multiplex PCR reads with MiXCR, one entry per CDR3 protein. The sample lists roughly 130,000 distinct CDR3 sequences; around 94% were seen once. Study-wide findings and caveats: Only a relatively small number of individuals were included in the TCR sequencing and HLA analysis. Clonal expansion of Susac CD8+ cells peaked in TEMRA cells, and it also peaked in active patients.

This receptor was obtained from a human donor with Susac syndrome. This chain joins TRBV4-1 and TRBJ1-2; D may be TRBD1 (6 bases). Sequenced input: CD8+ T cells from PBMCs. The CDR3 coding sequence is TGCGCCAGCAGCCAGCCGGCCTTTACAGGGAACGGCTACACCTTC. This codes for CASSQPAFTGNGYTF.